What follows describes a single TCR beta chain. Measured with immunoSEQ multiplex PCR; TCRdb has only the in-frame clones, and not every one. The data contain about 150,000 clones, around 95% of them seen just once; the ten biggest clones take up about 5.6%. These data originate in a study of control samples from healthy donors and cancer patients. This TCR derives from a man aged 35-49 years in good health. The specimen was blood.

The CDR3 DNA reads TGTGCCAGCAGTTTTGGGGGTCTATACTACGAGCAGTACTTC. Its translation: CASSFGGLYYEQYF. The chain recombines TRBV28 with TRBJ2-7, with D possibly called TRBD1 or TRBD2 (5 bases each). Trimming stripped 3 bases from V and 3 bases from J, with 12 bases between. The CDR3 is 14 amino acids. In germline, CDR1 is MDHEN, CDR2 SYDVKM.